This T cell receptor (beta chain) was obtained from a study of cytomegalovirus exposure and HLA in healthy donors. The CDR3 has 15 amino acids. The V and J ends lost 5 bases and 6 bases, in that order; junction bases with no gene match: 9. CDR1 and CDR2 from the germline V gene are SEHNR and FQNEAQ (reference sequence). The PCR made use of 60 Vbeta and 13 Jbeta primers. This table comes from immunoSEQ multiplex PCR, and its TCRdb copy is limited to in-frame clones, with some not included. The repertoire holds 150,000 to 200,000 clones, with 55% to 75% as singletons. Findings and caveats of the study: Accurate prediction of most subjects' HLA-A and HLA-B alleles from TCR beta sequences was reported. A later analysis found TCR association rates differed by HLA locus, highest for DRB1 and lowest for HLA-C. Most observed TCR sequences were rare, whereas some public TCRs were detected in many donors.

Turning to this clone: The antigen is undetermined.

Whether this donor was CMV seropositive was not recorded. Source material: PBMCs. The chain carries TRBV7-9 and TRBJ1-5; 8 positions match TRBD1. The TCR was taken from a human donor in good health. In DNA form, the CDR3 reads TGTGCCAGCAGCCCGGGGACAGGTAGGACTCAGCCCCAGCATTTT. This sequence encodes CASSPGTGRTQPQHF.